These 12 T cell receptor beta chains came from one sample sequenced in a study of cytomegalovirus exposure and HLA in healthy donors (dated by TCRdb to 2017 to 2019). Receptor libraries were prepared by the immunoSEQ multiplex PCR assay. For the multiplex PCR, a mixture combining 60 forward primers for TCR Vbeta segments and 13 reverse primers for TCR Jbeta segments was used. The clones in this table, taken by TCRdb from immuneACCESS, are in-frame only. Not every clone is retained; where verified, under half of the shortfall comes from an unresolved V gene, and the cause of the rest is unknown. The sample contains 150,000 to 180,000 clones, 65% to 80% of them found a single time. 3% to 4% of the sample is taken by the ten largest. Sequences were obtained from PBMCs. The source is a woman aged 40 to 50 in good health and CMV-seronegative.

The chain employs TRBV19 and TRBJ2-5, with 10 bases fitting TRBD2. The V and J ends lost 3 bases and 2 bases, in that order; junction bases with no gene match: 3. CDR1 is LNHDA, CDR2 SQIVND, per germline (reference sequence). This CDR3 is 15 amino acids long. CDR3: CASSILAGDQETQYF. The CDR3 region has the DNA TGTGCCAGTAGTATCCTAGCGGGGGATCAAGAGACCCAGTACTTC.

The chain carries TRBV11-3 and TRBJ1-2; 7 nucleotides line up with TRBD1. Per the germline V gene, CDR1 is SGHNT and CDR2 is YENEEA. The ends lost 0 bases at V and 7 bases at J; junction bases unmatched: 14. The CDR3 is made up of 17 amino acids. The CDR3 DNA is TGTGCCAGCAGCTTAGATAGAGAGGAGGGGGCTCGGAGTGGCTACACCTTC. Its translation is CASSLDREEGARSGYTF.

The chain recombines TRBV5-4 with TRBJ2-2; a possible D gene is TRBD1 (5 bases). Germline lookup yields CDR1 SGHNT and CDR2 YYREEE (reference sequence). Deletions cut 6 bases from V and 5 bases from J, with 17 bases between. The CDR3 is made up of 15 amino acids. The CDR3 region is CASTNGPRETGELFF. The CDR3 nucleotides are TGTGCCAGCACCAACGGCCCCAGGGAAACCGGGGAGCTGTTTTTT.

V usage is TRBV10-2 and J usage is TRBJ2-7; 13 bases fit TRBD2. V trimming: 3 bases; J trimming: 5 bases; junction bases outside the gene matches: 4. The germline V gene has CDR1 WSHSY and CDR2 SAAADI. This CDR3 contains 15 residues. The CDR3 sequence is CASSETSGRVDEQYF. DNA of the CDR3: TGCGCCAGCAGTGAAACTAGCGGGAGGGTCGACGAGCAGTACTTC.

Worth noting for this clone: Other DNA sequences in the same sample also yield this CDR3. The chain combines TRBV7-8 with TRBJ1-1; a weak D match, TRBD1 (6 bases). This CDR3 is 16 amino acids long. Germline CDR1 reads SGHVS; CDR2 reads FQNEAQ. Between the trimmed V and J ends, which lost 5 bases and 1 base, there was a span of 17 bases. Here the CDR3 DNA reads TGTGCCAGCAGCCGACAGGTCCTCCCTGAGAACACTGAAGCTTTCTTT. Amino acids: CASSRQVLPENTEAFF.

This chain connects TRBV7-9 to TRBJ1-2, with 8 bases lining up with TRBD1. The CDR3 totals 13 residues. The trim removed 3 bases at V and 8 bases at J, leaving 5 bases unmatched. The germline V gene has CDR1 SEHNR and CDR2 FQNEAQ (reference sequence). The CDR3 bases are TGTGCCAGCAGCTTTGGACAGGGTTACGGCTACACCTTC. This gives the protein CASSFGQGYGYTF.

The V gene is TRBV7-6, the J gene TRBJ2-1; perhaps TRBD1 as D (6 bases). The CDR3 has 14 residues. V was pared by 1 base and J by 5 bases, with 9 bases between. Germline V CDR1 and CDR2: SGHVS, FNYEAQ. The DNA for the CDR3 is TGTGCCAGCAGCTTAGGAGGGGGTAACAATGAGCAGTTCTTC. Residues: CASSLGGGNNEQFF. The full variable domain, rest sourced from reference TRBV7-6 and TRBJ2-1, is GAGVSQSPRYKVTKRGQDVALRCDPISGHVSLYWYRQALGQGPEFLTYFNYEAQQDKSGLPNDRFSAERPEGSISTLTIQRTEQRDSAMYRCASSLGGGNNEQFFGPGTRLTVL.

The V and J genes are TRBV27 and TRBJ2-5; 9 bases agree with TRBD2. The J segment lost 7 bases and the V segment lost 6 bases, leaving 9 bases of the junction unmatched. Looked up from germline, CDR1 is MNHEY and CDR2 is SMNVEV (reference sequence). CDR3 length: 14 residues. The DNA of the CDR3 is TGTGCCAGCAGATCCCAGGGACTAGCAAGGACCCAGTACTTC. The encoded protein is CASRSQGLARTQYF.

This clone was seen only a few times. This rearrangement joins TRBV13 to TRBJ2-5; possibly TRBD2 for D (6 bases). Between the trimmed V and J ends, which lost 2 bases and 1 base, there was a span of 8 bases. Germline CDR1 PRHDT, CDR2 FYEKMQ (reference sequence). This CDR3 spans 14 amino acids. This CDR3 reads CASSLRLVQETQYF. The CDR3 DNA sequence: TGTGCCAGCAGCTTAAGACTAGTCCAAGAGACCCAGTACTTC.

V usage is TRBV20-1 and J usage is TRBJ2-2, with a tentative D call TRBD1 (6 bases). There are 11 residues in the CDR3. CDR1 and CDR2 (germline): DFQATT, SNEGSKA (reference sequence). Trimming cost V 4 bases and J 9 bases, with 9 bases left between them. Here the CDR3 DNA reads TGCAGTGCTAAAACAGGGCGGGAGCTGTTTTTT. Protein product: CSAKTGRELFF.

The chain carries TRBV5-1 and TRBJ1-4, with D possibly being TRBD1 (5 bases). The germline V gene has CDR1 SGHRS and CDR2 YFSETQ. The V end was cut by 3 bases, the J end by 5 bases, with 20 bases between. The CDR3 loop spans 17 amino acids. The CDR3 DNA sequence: TGCGCCAGCAGCTCCTACGCGGGACCCCAAGGCAATGAAAAACTGTTTTTT. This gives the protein CASSSYAGPQGNEKLFF.

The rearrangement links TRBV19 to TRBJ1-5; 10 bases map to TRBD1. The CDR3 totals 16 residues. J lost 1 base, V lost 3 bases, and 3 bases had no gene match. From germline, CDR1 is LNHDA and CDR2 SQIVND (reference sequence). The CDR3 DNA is TGTGCCAGTAGTATCCCGACAGGGGGCAGCAATCAGCCCCAGCATTTT. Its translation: CASSIPTGGSNQPQHF.